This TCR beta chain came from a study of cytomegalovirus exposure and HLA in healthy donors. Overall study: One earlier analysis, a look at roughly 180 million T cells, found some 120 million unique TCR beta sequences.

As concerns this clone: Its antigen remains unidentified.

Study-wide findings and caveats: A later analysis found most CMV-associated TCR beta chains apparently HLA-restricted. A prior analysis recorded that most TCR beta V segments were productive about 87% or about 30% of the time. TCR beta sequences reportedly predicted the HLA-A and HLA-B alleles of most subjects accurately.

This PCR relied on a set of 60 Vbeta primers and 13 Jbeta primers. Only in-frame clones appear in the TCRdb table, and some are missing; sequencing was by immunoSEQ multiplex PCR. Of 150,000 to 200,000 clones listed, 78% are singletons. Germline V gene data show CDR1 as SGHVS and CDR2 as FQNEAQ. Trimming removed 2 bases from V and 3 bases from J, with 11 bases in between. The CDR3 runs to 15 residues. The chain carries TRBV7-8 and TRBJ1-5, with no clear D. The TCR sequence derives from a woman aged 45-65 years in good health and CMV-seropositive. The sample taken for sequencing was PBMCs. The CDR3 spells CASSLFGGFNQPQHF. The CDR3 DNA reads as TGTGCCAGCAGCTTATTCGGCGGGTTCAATCAGCCCCAGCATTTT.